Sequencing of this TCR beta chain was carried out in a study of blood T cells in healthy people across ages. The second PCR ran 7 to 11 cycles with a sample-barcoded 5' primer and J-beta primers. TCRdb analysed the 5' RACE reads with MiXCR anew, one entry per CDR3 protein. The sample lists over 950,000 distinct CDR3 sequences, about 51% occurring once. Germline-derived CDR1 and CDR2 are MRHNA and SNTAGT. The CDR3 has 16 amino acids. Trimming cost V 4 bases and J 1 base, with 17 bases left between them. This sequence joins TRBV6-4 and TRBJ2-7; D not resolved. The sequence derives from a woman in her sixties or seventies in good health. Sequencing was performed on blood. CDR3 residues: CASSGASRAPSYEQYF. Written as DNA, the CDR3 is TGTGCCAGCAGTGGGGCATCAAGAGCCCCATCCTACGAGCAGTACTTC.